The clone carrying this TCR beta chain was picked up many times. One entry per CDR3 protein results from TCRdb running MiXCR on the RT-PCR reads. The sample holds 550,000 to 750,000 distinct CDR3 sequences, approximately 15% seen once. Germline CDR1 is SGHTA and CDR2 is FQGNSA. The CDR3 has 14 residues. Trimming at V came to 4 bases and at J to 3 bases, leaving 3 bases not matched to a gene. V usage is TRBV7-2 and J usage is TRBJ2-5; TRBD2 aligns across 9 bases. The sequence derives from a female donor in good health, serving as a healthy control. The sample was memory CD4+ T cells from blood. CDR3 sequence reads: CASSWASGEETQYF. Written as DNA, the CDR3 is TGTGCCAGCAGCTGGGCTAGCGGGGAAGAGACCCAGTACTTC.